These 21 T cell receptor beta chains came from one sample sequenced in a study of T cell responses to AZD1222 COVID-19 vaccine. Measured with immunoSEQ multiplex PCR; TCRdb has only the in-frame clones, and not every one. Among around 130,000 clones listed, just under 95% were seen once. The material sequenced was peripheral blood, taken on day 0 of AZD1222 vaccination. The receptors derive from an adult in good health.

The genes are TRBV5-6 and TRBJ1-3; D might be TRBD1 (6 bases). The V gene lost 2 bases and the J gene lost 0 bases, with 12 bases spanning the gap. Germline V lookup: CDR1 SGHDT, CDR2 YYEEEE. The CDR3 is 16 residues long. The CDR3 nucleotides read TGTGCCAGCAGCTTTGAGGGGGGCCCCTCTGGAAACACCATATATTTT. Its protein product is CASSFEGGPSGNTIYF.

The V call is TRBV4-2, the J call TRBJ1-1; D might be TRBD1 (5 bases). Germline loops: CDR1 LGHNA, CDR2 YNFKEQ. The CDR3 covers 15 residues. V gave up 0 bases and J gave up 5 bases, with 13 bases separating them. For the CDR3, the DNA is TGTGCCAGCAGCCAAGATCGTCCAGGGAGAACTGAAGCTTTCTTT. Encoded protein: CASSQDRPGRTEAFF.

The genes are TRBV27 and TRBJ1-2; 7 bases align to TRBD1. Germline V gene sequence: CDR1 MNHEY, CDR2 SMNVEV (reference sequence). The CDR3 consists of 13 residues. With V trimmed by 3 bases and J by 8 bases, 6 bases remained unmatched. Here the CDR3 reads CASSFPGQRGYTF. The CDR3 nucleotides read TGTGCCAGCAGTTTCCCGGGACAGAGAGGCTACACCTTC.

This clone appeared a single time. The V and J genes are TRBV28 and TRBJ1-4; tentative D call: TRBD1 (5 bases). The CDR3 has 12 residues. Between the trimmed V and J ends, which lost 8 bases and 9 bases, there was a span of 13 bases. Germline loops: CDR1 MDHEN, CDR2 SYDVKM. Here the CDR3 reads CASGGKFQKLFF. The CDR3 DNA reads TGTGCCAGCGGGGGTAAATTTCAAAAACTGTTTTTT.

The chain employs TRBV27 and TRBJ1-2; weak D call: TRBD1 (5 bases). Trimming took off 5 bases at V and 2 bases at J, with 21 bases between the two ends. The germline gives CDR1 MNHEY, CDR2 SMNVEV (reference sequence). This CDR3 is 17 amino acids long. In DNA form, the CDR3 reads TGTGCCAGCAGTACCACACCCAGGGCGGGTCGGAACTATGGCTACACCTTC. Protein sequence: CASSTTPRAGRNYGYTF.

The gene calls are TRBV2 and TRBJ2-4; TRBD2 agrees at 7 bases. The CDR3 extends over 16 amino acids. From germline, CDR1 is SNHLY and CDR2 FYNNEI. Losses at the gene ends were 7 bases for V and 2 bases for J; bases not matched to a gene: 11. The CDR3 nucleotides are TGTGCCAGCACCCCGGACCTTAGCGGGTCCAAAAACATTCAGTACTTC. It yields the protein CASTPDLSGSKNIQYF. Combining the CDR3 with reference TRBV2 and TRBJ2-4 gives the whole variable domain EPEVTQTPSHQVTQMGQEVILRCVPISNHLYFYWYRQILGQKVEFLVSFYNNEISEKSEIFDDQFSVERPDGSNFTLKIRSTKLEDSAMYFCASTPDLSGSKNIQYFGAGTRLSVL.

V is TRBV15 and J is TRBJ2-7, with 10 positions matching TRBD1. Germline V gives CDR1 LNHNV, CDR2 YYDKDF (reference sequence). V shed 6 bases and J 3 bases; nucleotides not matched to a gene: 5. The CDR3 loop spans 14 amino acids. The DNA of the CDR3 is TGTGCCACCAGACCGGACAGGGGGAGCTACGAGCAGTACTTC. Translating it yields CATRPDRGSYEQYF.

The chain carries TRBV28 and TRBJ2-1; 10 bases agree with TRBD1. Looked up from germline, CDR1 is MDHEN and CDR2 is SYDVKM. The CDR3 has 16 amino acids. The V and J ends lost 7 bases and 3 bases, in that order; junction bases with no gene match: 9. The DNA for the CDR3 is TGTGCCAGCACTGAATCGGGACAGGGGAACTACAATGAGCAGTTCTTC. As protein: CASTESGQGNYNEQFF.

The chain has TRBV11-2 and TRBJ1-5; unclear D gene. The germline V gene has CDR1 SGHAT and CDR2 FQNNGV. This CDR3 contains 15 residues. V gave up 1 base and J gave up 4 bases, with 11 bases separating them. Here the CDR3 DNA reads TGTGCCAGCAGCTTAGCGGGCGGTGGGAATCAGCCCCAGCATTTT. Translation gives CASSLAGGGNQPQHF.

The chain has TRBV6-1 and TRBJ1-5; D gene unclear. Per germline, CDR1 MNHNS and CDR2 SASEGT. The V and J ends lost 2 bases and 4 bases respectively, with 6 bases between them. The CDR3 spans 13 residues. CDR3 sequence: CASSEQGNQPQHF. The CDR3 bases are TGTGCCAGCAGTGAACAAGGAAATCAGCCCCAGCATTTT.

The chain carries TRBV28 and TRBJ2-7; TRBD2 aligns across 10 bases. CDR3 length: 14 residues. The V gene end was trimmed by 6 bases and the J gene end by 3 bases; junction bases not matched to a gene: 5. CDR1 is MDHEN and CDR2 is SYDVKM in the germline V gene. The DNA of the CDR3 is TGTGCCAGCAGCCCGGGACTAGCGATCTACGAGCAGTACTTC. Its translation is CASSPGLAIYEQYF.

This clone was seen just once. The V call is TRBV11-2, the J call TRBJ1-1; tentative D call: TRBD1 (5 bases). Trimming left V 6 bases short and J 1 base short, with 9 bases between. Germline CDR1 is SGHAT and CDR2 is FQNNGV. This CDR3 comprises 13 residues. This CDR3 reads CASSQGQNTEAFF. The CDR3 DNA reads TGTGCCAGCAGTCAGGGCCAGAACACTGAAGCTTTCTTT.

J is TRBJ2-1 and V is TRBV11-1; D call uncertain. Germline V CDR1 and CDR2: SGHAT, FQDESV (reference sequence). This CDR3 has 16 residues. V was pared by 1 base and J by 0 bases, with 10 bases between. CDR3 loop: CASSLEGVSSYNEQFF. The CDR3 DNA is TGTGCCAGCAGCTTAGAGGGCGTCAGCTCCTACAATGAGCAGTTCTTC. The entire variable domain, with the rest obtained from reference TRBV11-1 and TRBJ2-1, is as follows: EAEVAQSPRYKITEKSQAVAFWCDPISGHATLYWYRQILGQGPELLVQFQDESVVDDSQLPKDRFSAERLKGVDSTLKIQPAELGDSAMYLCASSLEGVSSYNEQFFGPGTRLTVL.

The chain couples TRBV19 to TRBJ2-7; 8 nucleotides line up with TRBD2. With 5 bases clipped from V and 3 bases from J, the junction kept 9 bases outside the gene matches. The CDR3 covers 15 residues. Germline loops: CDR1 LNHDA, CDR2 SQIVND (reference sequence). CDR3 sequence (DNA): TGTGCCAGTAGTCCCTTGGCGGGAGGCAGCTACGAGCAGTACTTC. Translation gives CASSPLAGGSYEQYF.

The chain has TRBV28 and TRBJ2-1; D remains unclear. CDR3 length: 12 amino acids. Germline V gene data show CDR1 as MDHEN and CDR2 as SYDVKM. V was shortened by 2 bases and J by 4 bases, with 3 bases between the two germline ends. CDR3 loop: CASSLAYNEQFF. The CDR3 region has the DNA TGTGCCAGCAGTTTAGCTTACAATGAGCAGTTCTTC. Full variable domain (rest looked up from reference TRBV28 and TRBJ2-1): DVKVTQSSRYLVKRTGEKVFLECVQDMDHENMFWYRQDPGLGLRLIYFSYDVKMKEKGDIPEGYSVSREKKERFSLILESASTNQTSMYLCASSLAYNEQFFGPGTRLTVL.

In nucleotides, the CDR3 is TGTGCCTGGAACCAGAACTCGTATAATTCACCCCTCCACTTT. It is translated as CAWNQNSYNSPLHF. This rearrangement joins TRBV30 to TRBJ1-6; D is undetermined. Germline V lookup: CDR1 GTSNPN, CDR2 SVGIG (reference sequence). Deletions cut 4 bases from V and 4 bases from J, with 11 bases between. CDR3 length equals 14 residues.

The genes are TRBV6-5 and TRBJ1-1; no definite D call. CDR3 size: 14 residues. Germline CDR1 is MNHEY and CDR2 is SVGAGI. With 0 bases removed from V and 5 bases from J, the gap between germline ends came to 10 bases. The CDR3 nucleotides read TGTGCCAGCAGTTACTCGGATGGGGTAACTGAAGCTTTCTTT. Protein: CASSYSDGVTEAFF.

The rearrangement joins TRBV10-3 to TRBJ2-7; D possibly corresponds to TRBD2 (6 bases). The germline V gene encodes CDR1 ENHRY and CDR2 SYGVKD. Trimming took off 6 bases at V and 6 bases at J, with 12 bases between the two ends. The CDR3 totals 12 residues. The CDR3 loop reads CAIRGGLGEQYF. As DNA, the CDR3 is TGTGCCATCAGGGGGGGTCTGGGCGAGCAGTACTTC.

The V gene is TRBV7-6, the J gene TRBJ1-1; D not certain. The V end was cut by 1 base, the J end by 2 bases, with 5 bases between. The CDR3 is made up of 13 amino acids. Germline values: CDR1 SGHVS, CDR2 FNYEAQ. The CDR3 nucleotides are TGTGCCAGCAGCTTAGAAAGTAACACTGAAGCTTTCTTT. Translation: CASSLESNTEAFF.

V usage is TRBV21-1 and J usage is TRBJ2-3. TRBV21-1 is tagged as a pseudogene. The CDR3 loop spans 14 amino acids. The CDR3 DNA is TGTGCCAGCAGCAAGGGTCGCAGCACAGATACGCAGTATTTT. Its protein is CASSKGRSTDTQYF.

The chain carries TRBV5-4 and TRBJ2-6, with 7 bases aligning to TRBD2. This CDR3 contains 15 residues. Per the germline V gene, CDR1 is SGHNT and CDR2 is YYREEE (reference sequence). The J segment lost 1 base and the V segment lost 7 bases, leaving 5 bases of the junction unmatched. This CDR3 is CASLPGGSGANVLTF. CDR3 sequence (DNA): TGTGCCAGCCTCCCCGGGGGGTCTGGGGCCAACGTCCTGACTTTC.